These 4 T cell receptor beta chains came from one sample sequenced in a study of Graves' ophthalmopathy and Graves' hyperthyroidism. Amplified TCR beta CDR3 regions were obtained using RNA transcripts as template. Amplification began with first-round RT-PCR using HTBI primers, then second-round multiplex PCR was performed. MiXCR, applied by TCRdb to the multiplex PCR reads, yields one record per CDR3 protein. The sample has about 590,000 distinct CDR3 sequences; about two fifths are singletons. The sequencing sample was made of peripheral blood or thyroid tissue (not recorded which). These receptors were taken from an adult man with Graves' hyperthyroidism.

The chain uses TRBV24-1 and TRBJ2-7; the match to TRBD1 covers 8 bases. TRBJ2-1 explains the end of the DNA better; the J call may be wrong. There are 15 residues in the CDR3. Germline V gene data show CDR1 as KGHDR and CDR2 as SFDVKD. The CDR3 protein is CATSDLAGGEDEQFF. CDR3 nucleotides: TGTGCCACCAGTGATTTGGCAGGGGGCGAGGATGAGCAGTTCTTC.

This clonotype has a single count. One base away lies a much larger clone, so this may be a sequencing read error. This chain uses TRBV29-1 with TRBJ2-6; TRBD1 is a possible D gene (8 bases). The CDR3 runs to 20 residues. Germline V CDR1 and CDR2: SQVTM, ANQGSEA. In DNA form, the CDR3 reads TGCGGCGCCGGGGGGACAGGAGCCTCCACCCGTAGCTCTGGGGCCAACGTCCTGACTTTC. Translating gives CGAGGTGASTRSSGANVLTF.

Details on this clonotype: No conserved phenylalanine or tryptophan ends this CDR3, so it is likely a read error. Because the CDR3's place on the DNA is in doubt, the DNA is left out and the CDR3 is given as listed by TCRdb. This chain uses TRBV29-1 with TRBJ1-3. Inclusive of both ends, the CDR3 amounts to 10 amino acids. Germline CDR1 is SQVTM and CDR2 is ANQGSEA. The CDR3 spells CSVATRGGNN.

This clonotype was seen a few times. The V call is TRBV24-1, the J call TRBJ2-2; maybe TRBD2 (5 bases). This CDR3 is built from 14 residues. Germline CDR1 reads KGHDR; CDR2 reads SFDVKD. V dropped 6 bases and J dropped 3 bases, with 10 bases sitting between them. CDR3 DNA sequence: TGTGCCACCAGTCTAGAGGGCTACACCGGGGAGCTGTTTTTT. It yields the protein CATSLEGYTGELFF.